The T cell receptor beta chain under discussion was sequenced for a study of shared clonotypes between healthy human individuals. Regarding the study as a whole: A handful of donors showed sharing of approximately 5% of naive CD4 clonotypes. Despite large depth, rarefaction showed incomplete sorted-subset sequencing.

Assay used: immunoSEQ multiplex PCR; TCRdb lists only in-frame clones, some missing. The table has fewer than 2.5 million clones, 90% to 95% seen once; the top ten hold approximately 0.35%. V lost 2 bases and J 1 base, leaving 8 bases between the germline ends. The CDR3 consists of 14 residues. Germline CDR1 and CDR2: KGHSH and LQKENI. Caucasian adults residing in Nashville, Tennessee made up all the donors. Turning to this clone: Its antigen remains unknown.

The clonotype comes from a man aged 18 to 29 in good health. Some clones in this sample may be carry-over from other donors' samples. J is TRBJ1-1 and V is TRBV18; D remains ambiguous. Material for sequencing was naive CD4+ T cells from PBMCs. Subset meaning: CD45RA+ positively selected. Here the CDR3 DNA reads TGTGCCAGCTCACCAGAAAGGGCGAACACTGAAGCTTTCTTT. As protein: CASSPERANTEAFF.